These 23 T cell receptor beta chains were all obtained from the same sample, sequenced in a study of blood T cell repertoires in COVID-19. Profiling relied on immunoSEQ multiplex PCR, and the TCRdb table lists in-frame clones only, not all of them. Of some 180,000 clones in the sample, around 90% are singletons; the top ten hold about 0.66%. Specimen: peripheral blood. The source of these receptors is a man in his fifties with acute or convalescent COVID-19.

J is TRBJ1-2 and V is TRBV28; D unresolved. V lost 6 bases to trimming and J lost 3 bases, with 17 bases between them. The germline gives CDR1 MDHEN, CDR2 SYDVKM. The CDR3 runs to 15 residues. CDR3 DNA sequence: TGTGCCAGCAGCCCCCCCGGAGGAGCGTACTATGGCTACACCTTC. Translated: CASSPPGGAYYGYTF.

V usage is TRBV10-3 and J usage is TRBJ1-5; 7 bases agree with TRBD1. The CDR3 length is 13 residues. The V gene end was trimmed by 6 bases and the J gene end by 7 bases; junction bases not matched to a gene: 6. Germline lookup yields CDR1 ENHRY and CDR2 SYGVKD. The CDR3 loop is CAISNSGGQPQHF. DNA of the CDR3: TGTGCCATCAGCAACTCAGGGGGACAGCCCCAGCATTTT.

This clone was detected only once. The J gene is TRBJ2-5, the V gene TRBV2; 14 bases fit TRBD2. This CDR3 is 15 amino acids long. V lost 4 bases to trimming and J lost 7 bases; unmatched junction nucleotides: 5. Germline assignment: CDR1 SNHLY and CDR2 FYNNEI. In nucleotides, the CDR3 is TGTGCCAGCAGTGCGACTAGCGGGAGGGGGGGGACCCAGTACTTC. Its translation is CASSATSGRGGTQYF.

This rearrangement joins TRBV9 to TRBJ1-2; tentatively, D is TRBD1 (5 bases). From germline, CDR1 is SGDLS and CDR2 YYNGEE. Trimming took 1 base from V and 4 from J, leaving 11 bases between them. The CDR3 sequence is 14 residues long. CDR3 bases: TGTGCCAGCAGCGTATGGGGCGGGGGCTATGGCTACACCTTC. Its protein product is CASSVWGGGYGYTF.

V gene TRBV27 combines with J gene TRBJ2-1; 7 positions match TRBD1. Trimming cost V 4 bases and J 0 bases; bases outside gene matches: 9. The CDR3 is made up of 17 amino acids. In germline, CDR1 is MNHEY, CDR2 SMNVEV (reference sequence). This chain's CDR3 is CASSSNRGRSSYNEQFF. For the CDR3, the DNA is TGTGCCAGCAGTTCCAACAGGGGCCGGAGCTCCTACAATGAGCAGTTCTTC.

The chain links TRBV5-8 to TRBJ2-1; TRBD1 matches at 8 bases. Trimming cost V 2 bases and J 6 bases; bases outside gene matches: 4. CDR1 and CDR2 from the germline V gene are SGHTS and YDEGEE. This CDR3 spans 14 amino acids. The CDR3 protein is CASSLTRGLNEQFF. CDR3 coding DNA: TGTGCCAGCAGCTTAACCAGGGGGCTCAATGAGCAGTTCTTC.

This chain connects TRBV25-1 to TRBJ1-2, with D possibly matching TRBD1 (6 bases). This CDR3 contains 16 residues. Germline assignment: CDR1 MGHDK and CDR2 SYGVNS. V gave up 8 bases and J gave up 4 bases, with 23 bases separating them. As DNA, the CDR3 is TGTGCCAGCGCAAGCGGACCGGACAGCACGCCCTATGGCTACACCTTC. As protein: CASASGPDSTPYGYTF.

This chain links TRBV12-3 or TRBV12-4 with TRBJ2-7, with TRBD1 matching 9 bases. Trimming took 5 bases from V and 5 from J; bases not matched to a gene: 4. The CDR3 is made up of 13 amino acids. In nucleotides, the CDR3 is TGTGCCAGCAGTAAAACAGGGGGCCACGAGCAGTACGTC. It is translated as CASSKTGGHEQYV.

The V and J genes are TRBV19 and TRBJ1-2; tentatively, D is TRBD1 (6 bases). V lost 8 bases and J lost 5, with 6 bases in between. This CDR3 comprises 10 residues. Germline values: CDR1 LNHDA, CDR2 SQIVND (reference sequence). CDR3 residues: CASGQYGYTF. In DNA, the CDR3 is TGTGCCAGTGGACAGTATGGCTACACCTTC.

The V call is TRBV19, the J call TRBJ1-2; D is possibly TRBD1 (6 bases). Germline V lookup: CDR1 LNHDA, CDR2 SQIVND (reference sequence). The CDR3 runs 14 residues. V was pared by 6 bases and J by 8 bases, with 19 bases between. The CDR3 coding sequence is TGTGCCAGTAGAGGGGGAGCGGACACGGGCGGCTACACCTTC. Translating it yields CASRGGADTGGYTF.

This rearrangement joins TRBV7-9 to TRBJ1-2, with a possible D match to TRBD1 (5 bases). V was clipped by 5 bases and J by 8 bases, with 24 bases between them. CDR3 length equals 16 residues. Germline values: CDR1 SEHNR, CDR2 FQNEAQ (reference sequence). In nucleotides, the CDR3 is TGTGCCAGCAGCGCCGACAGTTCTCGTATTTGGGGCGGCTACACCTTC. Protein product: CASSADSSRIWGGYTF.

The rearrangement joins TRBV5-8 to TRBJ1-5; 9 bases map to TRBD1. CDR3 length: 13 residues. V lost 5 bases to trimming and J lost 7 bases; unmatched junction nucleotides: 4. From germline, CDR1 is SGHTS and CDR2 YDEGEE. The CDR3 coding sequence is TGTGCCAGCAGTTGGGACAGGGACCAGCCCCAGCATTTT. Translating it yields CASSWDRDQPQHF.

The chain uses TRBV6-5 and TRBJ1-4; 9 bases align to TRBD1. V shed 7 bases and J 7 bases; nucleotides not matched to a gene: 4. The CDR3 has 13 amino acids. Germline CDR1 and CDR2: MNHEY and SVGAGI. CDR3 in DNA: TGTGCCAGCAACAGGGACAGGGTTGAAAAACTGTTTTTT. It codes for CASNRDRVEKLFF.

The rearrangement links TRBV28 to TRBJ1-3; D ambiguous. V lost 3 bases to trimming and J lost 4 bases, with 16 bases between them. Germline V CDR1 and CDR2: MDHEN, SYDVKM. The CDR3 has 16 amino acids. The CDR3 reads CASSFSQTGSGNTIYF. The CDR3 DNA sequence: TGTGCCAGCAGTTTTAGCCAGACTGGCTCCGGAAACACCATATATTTT.

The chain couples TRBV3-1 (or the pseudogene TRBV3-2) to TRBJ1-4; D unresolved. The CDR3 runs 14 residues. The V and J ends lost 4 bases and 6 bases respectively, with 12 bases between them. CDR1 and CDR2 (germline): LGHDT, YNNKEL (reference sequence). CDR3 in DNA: TGTGCCAGCAGCCCCTGGGTCGAGGATGAAAAACTGTTTTTT. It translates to CASSPWVEDEKLFF.

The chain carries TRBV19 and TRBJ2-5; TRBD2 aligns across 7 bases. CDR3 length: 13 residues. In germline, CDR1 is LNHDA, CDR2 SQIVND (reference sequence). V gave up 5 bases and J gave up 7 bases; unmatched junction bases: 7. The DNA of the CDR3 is TGTGCCAGTAGTTTCGGACCGGGGGGGACCCAGTACTTC. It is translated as CASSFGPGGTQYF.

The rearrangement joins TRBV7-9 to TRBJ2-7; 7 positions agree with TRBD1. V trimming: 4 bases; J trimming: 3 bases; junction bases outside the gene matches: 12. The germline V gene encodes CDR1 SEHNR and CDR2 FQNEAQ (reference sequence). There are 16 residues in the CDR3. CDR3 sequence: CASSSTLGRGNYEQYF. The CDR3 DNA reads TGTGCCAGCAGCTCGACTCTGGGCAGGGGGAACTACGAGCAGTACTTC.

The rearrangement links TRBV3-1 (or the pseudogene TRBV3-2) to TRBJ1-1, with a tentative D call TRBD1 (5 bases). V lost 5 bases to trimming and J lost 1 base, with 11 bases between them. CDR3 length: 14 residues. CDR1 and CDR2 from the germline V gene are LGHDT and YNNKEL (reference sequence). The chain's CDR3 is CASSKGLPNTEAFF. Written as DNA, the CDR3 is TGTGCCAGCAGCAAGGGACTCCCGAACACTGAAGCTTTCTTT.

The CDR3 nucleotides read TGTGCCAGTAGTACCCGGACTAGCGCATATAACAATGAGCAGTTCTTC. Translation gives CASSTRTSAYNNEQFF. The chain links TRBV19 to TRBJ2-1, with 9 bases matching TRBD2. The J segment lost 5 bases and the V segment lost 4 bases, leaving 9 bases of the junction unmatched. The CDR3 is 16 residues long. The V gene's germline CDR1 is LNHDA and CDR2 SQIVND (reference sequence).

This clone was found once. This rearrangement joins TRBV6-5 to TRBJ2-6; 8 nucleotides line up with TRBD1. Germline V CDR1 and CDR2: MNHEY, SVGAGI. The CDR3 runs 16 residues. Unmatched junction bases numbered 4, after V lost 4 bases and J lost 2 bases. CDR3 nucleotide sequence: TGTGCCAGCAGTTCCACAGGGGGTCCTGGGGCCAACGTCCTGACTTTC. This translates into CASSSTGGPGANVLTF.

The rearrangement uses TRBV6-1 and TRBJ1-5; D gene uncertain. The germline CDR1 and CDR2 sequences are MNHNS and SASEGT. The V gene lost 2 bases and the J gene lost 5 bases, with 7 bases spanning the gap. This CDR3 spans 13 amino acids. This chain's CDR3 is CASSESSYQPQHF. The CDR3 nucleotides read TGTGCCAGCAGTGAATCGAGTTATCAGCCCCAGCATTTT.

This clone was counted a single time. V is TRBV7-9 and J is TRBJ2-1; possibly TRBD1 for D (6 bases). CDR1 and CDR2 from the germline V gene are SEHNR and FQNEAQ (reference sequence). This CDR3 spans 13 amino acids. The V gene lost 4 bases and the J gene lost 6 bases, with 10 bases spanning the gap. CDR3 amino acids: CASSSNRVNEQFF. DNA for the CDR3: TGTGCCAGCAGCTCAAACAGGGTCAATGAGCAGTTCTTC.

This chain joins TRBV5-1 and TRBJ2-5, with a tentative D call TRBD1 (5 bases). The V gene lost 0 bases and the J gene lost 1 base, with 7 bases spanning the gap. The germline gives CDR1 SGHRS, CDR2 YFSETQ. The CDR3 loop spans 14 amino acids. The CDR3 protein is CASSLVGAQETQYF. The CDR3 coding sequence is TGCGCCAGCAGCTTGGTTGGGGCCCAAGAGACCCAGTACTTC.